The 9 T cell receptor beta chains below come from one sample, sequenced in a study of blood T cell repertoires in COVID-19. Assay: immunoSEQ multiplex PCR; the TCRdb copy retains only in-frame clones and omits some. The top ten hold 9% to 15% of the sample, which has a few hundred thousand clones, roughly 82% seen once. The sequenced sample consisted of peripheral blood. The source of these receptors is a man aged 80 or over with acute or convalescent COVID-19.

This clone has a handful of counts. This same CDR3 is encoded by further DNA sequences in the sample. The V call is TRBV18, the J call TRBJ2-1; D may be TRBD1 (5 bases). The CDR3 has 12 residues. V gave up 3 bases and J gave up 6 bases, with 6 bases separating them. The germline CDR1 and CDR2 sequences are KGHSH and LQKENI. In nucleotides, the CDR3 is TGTGCCAGCTCACCCCAGGGCAATGAGCAGTTCTTC. Amino acids: CASSPQGNEQFF.

This chain links TRBV7-2 with TRBJ2-2, with 7 bases fitting TRBD2. Germline CDR1 reads SGHTA; CDR2 reads FQGNSA. After removal of 5 bases from V and 6 bases from J, the junction contained 6 bases not matched to a gene. The CDR3 totals 14 residues. CDR3 nucleotides: TGTGCCAGCAGCCCGCCGGCGGGGGCCGGGGAGCTGTTTTTT. The encoded protein is CASSPPAGAGELFF.

The chain has TRBV3-1 (or the pseudogene TRBV3-2) and TRBJ2-5; 8 positions agree with TRBD2. Trimming removed 2 bases from V and 3 bases from J; junction bases left unmatched: 11. Germline V gives CDR1 LGHDT, CDR2 YNNKEL (reference sequence). CDR3 size: 17 residues. CDR3 nucleotide sequence: TGTGCCAGCAGCCAACAAAGGACCCCCGGGGGGGAAGAGACCCAGTACTTC. As protein: CASSQQRTPGGEETQYF.

The chain links TRBV28 to TRBJ1-5, with 8 positions matching TRBD1. The CDR3 is made up of 16 amino acids. The V gene's germline CDR1 is MDHEN and CDR2 SYDVKM. After removal of 8 bases from V and 0 bases from J, the junction contained 9 bases not matched to a gene. The CDR3 DNA is TGTGCCAGCTGTGGGACAGGACTATATAGCAATCAGCCCCAGCATTTT. It yields the protein CASCGTGLYSNQPQHF.

The J gene is TRBJ2-5, the V gene TRBV9, with TRBD2 matching 10 bases. The CDR3 is 15 residues long. After removal of 2 bases from V and 5 bases from J, the junction contained 6 bases not matched to a gene. Looked up from germline, CDR1 is SGDLS and CDR2 is YYNGEE. As DNA, the CDR3 is TGTGCCAGCAGCGTGAGCGGGAGGGCTTGGGAGACCCAGTACTTC. Its translation is CASSVSGRAWETQYF.

The rearrangement links TRBV2 to TRBJ1-3, with D tentatively TRBD1 (5 bases). V lost 3 bases, J lost 0 bases, and 9 bases lay in between. CDR1 SNHLY and CDR2 FYNNEI come from the germline V gene. This CDR3 comprises 15 residues. The CDR3 bases are TGTGCCAGCAGTGATCCCAGGGACTCTGGAAACACCATATATTTT. It yields the protein CASSDPRDSGNTIYF.

This clone was detected only a few times. This chain connects TRBV21-1 to TRBJ1-5; whether TRBD1, the table's D call, matches the DNA was not checked. TRBV21-1 is a pseudogene locus. This CDR3 is 17 amino acids long. CDR3 protein: CASRQKQGVYSNQPQHF. The CDR3 bases are TGTGCCAGCCGCCAGAAACAGGGGGTGTATAGCAATCAGCCCCAGCATTTT.

The chain joins TRBV2 to TRBJ1-4; D is uncertain. Looked up from germline, CDR1 is SNHLY and CDR2 is FYNNEI. The CDR3 length is 13 residues. V shed 3 bases and J shed 5 bases, with 7 bases lying between them. For the CDR3, the DNA is TGTGCCAGCAGTGACAGGAGGAATGAAAAACTGTTTTTT. Encoded protein: CASSDRRNEKLFF.

The chain uses TRBV7-9 and TRBJ2-7; TRBD2 agrees at 7 bases. This CDR3 contains 15 residues. The germline V gene has CDR1 SEHNR and CDR2 FQNEAQ (reference sequence). The V gene end was trimmed by 5 bases and the J gene end by 4 bases; junction bases not matched to a gene: 11. CDR3 sequence reads: CASSEIGGSEYEQYF. CDR3 nucleotide sequence: TGTGCCAGCAGCGAAATCGGCGGGAGCGAGTACGAGCAGTACTTC.